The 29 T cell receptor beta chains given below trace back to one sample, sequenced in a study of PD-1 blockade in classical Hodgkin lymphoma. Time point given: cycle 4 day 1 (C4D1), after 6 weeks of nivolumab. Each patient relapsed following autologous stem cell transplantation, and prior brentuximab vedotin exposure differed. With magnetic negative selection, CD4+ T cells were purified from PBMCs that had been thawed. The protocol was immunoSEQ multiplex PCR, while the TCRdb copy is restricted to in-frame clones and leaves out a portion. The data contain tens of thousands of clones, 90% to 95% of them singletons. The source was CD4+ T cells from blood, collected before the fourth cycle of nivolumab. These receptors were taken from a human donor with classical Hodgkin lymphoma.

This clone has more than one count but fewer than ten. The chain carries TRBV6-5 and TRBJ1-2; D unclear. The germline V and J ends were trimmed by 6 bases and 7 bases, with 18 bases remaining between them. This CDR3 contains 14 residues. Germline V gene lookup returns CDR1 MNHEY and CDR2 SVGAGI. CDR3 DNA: TGTGCCAGCAGGGCTGAATCCGATAGTTCTGGCTACACCTTC. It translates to CASRAESDSSGYTF.

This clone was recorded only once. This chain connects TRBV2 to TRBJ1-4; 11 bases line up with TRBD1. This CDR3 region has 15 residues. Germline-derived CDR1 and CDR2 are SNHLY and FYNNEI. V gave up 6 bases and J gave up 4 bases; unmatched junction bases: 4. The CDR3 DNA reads TGTGCCAGCAGGGCCGGGACAGGGGGTAATGAAAAACTGTTTTTT. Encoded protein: CASRAGTGGNEKLFF. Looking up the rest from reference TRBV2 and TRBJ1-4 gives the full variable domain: EPEVTQTPSHQVTQMGQEVILRCVPISNHLYFYWYRQILGQKVEFLVSFYNNEISEKSEIFDDQFSVERPDGSNFTLKIRSTKLEDSAMYFCASRAGTGGNEKLFFGSGTQLSVL.

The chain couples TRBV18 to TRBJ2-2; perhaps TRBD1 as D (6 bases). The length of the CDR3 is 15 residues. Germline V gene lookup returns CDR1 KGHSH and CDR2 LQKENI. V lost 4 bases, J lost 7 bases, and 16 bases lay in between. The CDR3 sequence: CASSQSGASFGELFF. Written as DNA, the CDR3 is TGTGCCAGCTCACAGTCAGGGGCCTCCTTCGGGGAGCTGTTTTTT.

The chain's CDR3 is CASSYPDRYEQYF. The CDR3 DNA sequence: TGTGCCAGCAGTTACCCGGACAGATATGAGCAGTACTTC. The rearrangement joins TRBV6-5 to TRBJ2-7; the D gene is possibly TRBD1 (6 bases). The CDR3 consists of 13 residues. The germline V gene encodes CDR1 MNHEY and CDR2 SVGAGI. The ends were cut back, 2 bases at V and 7 bases at J, with 12 bases in the middle.

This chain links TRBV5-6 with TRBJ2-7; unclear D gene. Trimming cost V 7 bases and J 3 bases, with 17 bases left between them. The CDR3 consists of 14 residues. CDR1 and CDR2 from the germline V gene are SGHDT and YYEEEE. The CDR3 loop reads CASYRLGKIYEQYF. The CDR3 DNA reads TGTGCCAGCTACCGACTGGGGAAAATCTACGAGCAGTACTTC.

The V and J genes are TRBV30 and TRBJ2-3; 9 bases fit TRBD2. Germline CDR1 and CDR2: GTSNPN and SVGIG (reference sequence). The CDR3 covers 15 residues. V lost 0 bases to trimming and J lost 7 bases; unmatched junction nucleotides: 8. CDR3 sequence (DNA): TGTGCCTGGAGTGTACGCGGCGGGAGGGAAAATACGCAGTATTTT. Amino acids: CAWSVRGGRENTQYF.

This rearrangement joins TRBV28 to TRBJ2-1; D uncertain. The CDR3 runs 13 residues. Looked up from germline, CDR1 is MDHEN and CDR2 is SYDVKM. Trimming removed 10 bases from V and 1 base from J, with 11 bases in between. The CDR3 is CATGIESYNEQFF. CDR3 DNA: TGTGCCACCGGTATTGAGTCCTACAATGAGCAGTTCTTC.

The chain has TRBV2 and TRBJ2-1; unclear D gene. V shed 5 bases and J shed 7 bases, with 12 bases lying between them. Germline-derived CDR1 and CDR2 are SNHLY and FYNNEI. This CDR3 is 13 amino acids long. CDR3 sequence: CASSTNVWNEQFF. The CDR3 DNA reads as TGTGCCAGCAGTACAAATGTCTGGAATGAGCAGTTCTTC.

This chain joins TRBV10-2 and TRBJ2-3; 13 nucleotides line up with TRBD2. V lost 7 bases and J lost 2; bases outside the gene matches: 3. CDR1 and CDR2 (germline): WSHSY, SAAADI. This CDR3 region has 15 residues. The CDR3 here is CASKGLAGTTDTQYF. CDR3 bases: TGCGCCAGCAAGGGACTAGCGGGGACCACAGATACGCAGTATTTT.

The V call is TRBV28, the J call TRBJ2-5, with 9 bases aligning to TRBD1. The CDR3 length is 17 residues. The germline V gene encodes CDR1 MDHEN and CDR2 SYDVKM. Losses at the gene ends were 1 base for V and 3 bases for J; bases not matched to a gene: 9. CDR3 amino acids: CASSLSLGRQGEETQYF. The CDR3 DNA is TGTGCCAGCAGTTTATCGTTAGGTAGACAGGGGGAAGAGACCCAGTACTTC. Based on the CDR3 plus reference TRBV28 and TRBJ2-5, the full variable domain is DVKVTQSSRYLVKRTGEKVFLECVQDMDHENMFWYRQDPGLGLRLIYFSYDVKMKEKGDIPEGYSVSREKKERFSLILESASTNQTSMYLCASSLSLGRQGEETQYFGPGTRLLVL.

The chain's CDR3 is CAALLSNPLAHSNQPQHF. CDR3 DNA: TGTGCCGCGCTCTTAAGTAATCCCCTAGCCCATAGCAATCAGCCCCAGCATTTT. V and J are TRBV21-1 and TRBJ1-5. TRBV21-1 is a pseudogene locus. This CDR3 has 18 amino acids.

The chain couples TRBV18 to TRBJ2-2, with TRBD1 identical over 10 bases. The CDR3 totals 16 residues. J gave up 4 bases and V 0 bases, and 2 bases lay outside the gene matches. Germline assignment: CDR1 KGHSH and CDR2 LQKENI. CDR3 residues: CASSPPGQGPTGELFF. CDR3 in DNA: TGTGCCAGCTCACCACCGGGACAGGGGCCCACCGGGGAGCTGTTTTTT.

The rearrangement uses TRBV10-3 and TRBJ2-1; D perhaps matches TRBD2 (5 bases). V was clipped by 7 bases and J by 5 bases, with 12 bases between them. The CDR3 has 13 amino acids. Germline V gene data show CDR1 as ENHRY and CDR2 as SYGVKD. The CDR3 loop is CAITRGLDNEQFF. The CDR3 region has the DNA TGTGCCATCACTCGTGGACTCGACAATGAGCAGTTCTTC.

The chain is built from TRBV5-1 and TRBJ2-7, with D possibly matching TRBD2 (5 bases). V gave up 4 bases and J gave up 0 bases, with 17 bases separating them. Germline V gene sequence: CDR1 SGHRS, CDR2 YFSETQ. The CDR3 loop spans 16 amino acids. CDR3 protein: CASSPRGRQSSYEQYF. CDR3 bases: TGCGCCAGCAGCCCCCGGGGAAGGCAGAGCTCCTACGAGCAGTACTTC.

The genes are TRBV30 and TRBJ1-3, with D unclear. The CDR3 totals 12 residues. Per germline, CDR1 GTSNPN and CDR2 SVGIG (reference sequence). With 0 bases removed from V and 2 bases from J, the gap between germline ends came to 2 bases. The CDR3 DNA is TGTGCCTGGAGTGTAACTGGAAACACCATATATTTT. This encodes CAWSVTGNTIYF. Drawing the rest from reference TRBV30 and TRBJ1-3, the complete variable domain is SQTIHQWPATLVQPVGSPLSLECTVEGTSNPNLYWYRQAAGRGLQLLFYSVGIGQISSEVPQNLSASRPQDRQFILSSKKLLLSDSGFYLCAWSVTGNTIYFGEGSWLTVV.

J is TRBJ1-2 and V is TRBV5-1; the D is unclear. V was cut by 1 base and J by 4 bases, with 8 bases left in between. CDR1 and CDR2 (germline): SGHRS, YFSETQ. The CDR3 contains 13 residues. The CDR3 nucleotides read TGCGCCAGCAGCTTGTCGACGGTCTATGGCTACACCTTC. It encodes CASSLSTVYGYTF.

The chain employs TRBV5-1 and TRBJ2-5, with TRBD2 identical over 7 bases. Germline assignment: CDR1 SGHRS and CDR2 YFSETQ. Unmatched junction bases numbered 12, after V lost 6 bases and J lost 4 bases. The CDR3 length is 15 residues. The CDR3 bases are TGCGCCAGCAACCTCGGGACTAATGGTGCAGAGACCCAGTACTTC. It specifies CASNLGTNGAETQYF. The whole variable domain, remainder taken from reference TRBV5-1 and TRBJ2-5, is KAGVTQTPRYLIKTRGQQVTLSCSPISGHRSVSWYQQTPGQGLQFLFEYFSETQRNKGNFPGRFSGRQFSNSRSEMNVSTLELGDSALYLCASNLGTNGAETQYFGPGTRLLVL.

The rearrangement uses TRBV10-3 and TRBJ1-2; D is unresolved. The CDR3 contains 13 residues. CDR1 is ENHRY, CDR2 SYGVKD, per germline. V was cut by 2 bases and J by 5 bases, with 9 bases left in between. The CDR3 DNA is TGTGCCATCAGTGAGGAGAAGGGTTATGGCTACACCTTC. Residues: CAISEEKGYGYTF.

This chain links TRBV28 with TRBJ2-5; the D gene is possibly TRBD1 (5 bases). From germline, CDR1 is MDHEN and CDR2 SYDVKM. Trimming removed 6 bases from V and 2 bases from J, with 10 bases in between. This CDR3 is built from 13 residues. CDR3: CASRNRFQETQYF. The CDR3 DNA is TGTGCCAGCAGAAACAGGTTTCAAGAGACCCAGTACTTC.

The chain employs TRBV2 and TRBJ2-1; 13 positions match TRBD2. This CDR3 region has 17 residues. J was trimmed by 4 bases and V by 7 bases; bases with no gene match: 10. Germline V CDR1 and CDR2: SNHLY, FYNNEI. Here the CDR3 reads CASTGTSGMRRYNEQFF. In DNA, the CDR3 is TGTGCCAGCACCGGGACTAGCGGGATGAGGAGGTACAATGAGCAGTTCTTC.

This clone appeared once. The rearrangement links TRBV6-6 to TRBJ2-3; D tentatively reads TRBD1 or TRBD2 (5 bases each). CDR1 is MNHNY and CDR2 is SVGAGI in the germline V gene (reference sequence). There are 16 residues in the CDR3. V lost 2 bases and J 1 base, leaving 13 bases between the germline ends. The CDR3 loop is CASSYTTLGGTDTQYF. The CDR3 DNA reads TGTGCCAGCAGTTACACGACCTTGGGGGGCACAGATACGCAGTATTTT.

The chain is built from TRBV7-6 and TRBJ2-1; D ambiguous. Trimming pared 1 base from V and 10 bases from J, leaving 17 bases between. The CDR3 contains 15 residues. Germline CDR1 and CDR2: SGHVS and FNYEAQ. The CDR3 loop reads CASSLDGLVGGEQFF. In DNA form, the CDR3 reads TGTGCCAGCAGCTTAGATGGGCTAGTCGGTGGGGAGCAGTTCTTC.

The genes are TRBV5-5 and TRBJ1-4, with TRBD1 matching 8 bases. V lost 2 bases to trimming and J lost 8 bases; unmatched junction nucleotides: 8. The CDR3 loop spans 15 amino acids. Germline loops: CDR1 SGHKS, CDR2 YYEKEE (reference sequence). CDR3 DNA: TGTGCCAGCAGCTTCTCCGGGACAGGTGGAGAAAAACTGTTTTTT. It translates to CASSFSGTGGEKLFF.

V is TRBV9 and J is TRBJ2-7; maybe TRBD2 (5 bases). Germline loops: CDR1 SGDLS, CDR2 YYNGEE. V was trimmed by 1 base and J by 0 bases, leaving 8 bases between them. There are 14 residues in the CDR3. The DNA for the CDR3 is TGTGCCAGCAGCGTAAGCGGACTCTCCTACGAGCAGTACTTC. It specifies CASSVSGLSYEQYF.

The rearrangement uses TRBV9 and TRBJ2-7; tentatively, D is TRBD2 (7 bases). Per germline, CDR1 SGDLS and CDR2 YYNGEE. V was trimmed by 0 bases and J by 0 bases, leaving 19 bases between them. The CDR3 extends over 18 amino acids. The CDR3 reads CASSVGPPRGGISYEQYF. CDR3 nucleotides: TGTGCCAGCAGCGTAGGACCCCCGAGGGGGGGAATCTCCTACGAGCAGTACTTC.

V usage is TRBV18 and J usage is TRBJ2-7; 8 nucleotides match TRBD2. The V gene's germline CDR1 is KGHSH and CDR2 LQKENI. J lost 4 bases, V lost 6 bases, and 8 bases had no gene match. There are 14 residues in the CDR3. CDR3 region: CASSPGGAIYEQYF. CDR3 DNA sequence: TGTGCCAGCTCCCCCGGGGGGGCTATATACGAGCAGTACTTC.

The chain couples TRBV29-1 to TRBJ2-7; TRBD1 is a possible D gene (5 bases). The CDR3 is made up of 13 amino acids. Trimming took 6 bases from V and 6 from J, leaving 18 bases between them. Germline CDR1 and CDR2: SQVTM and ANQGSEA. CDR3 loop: CSVRLTGFREQYF. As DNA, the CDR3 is TGCAGCGTCAGGCTAACAGGATTCCGCGAGCAGTACTTC.

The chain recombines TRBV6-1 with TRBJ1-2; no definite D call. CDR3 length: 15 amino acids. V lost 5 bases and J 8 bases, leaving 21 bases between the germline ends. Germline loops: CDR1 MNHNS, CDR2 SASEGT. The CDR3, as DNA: TGTGCCAGCAGTCCCGGTTTCTCTGTAACGGAGGGCTACACCTTC. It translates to CASSPGFSVTEGYTF.

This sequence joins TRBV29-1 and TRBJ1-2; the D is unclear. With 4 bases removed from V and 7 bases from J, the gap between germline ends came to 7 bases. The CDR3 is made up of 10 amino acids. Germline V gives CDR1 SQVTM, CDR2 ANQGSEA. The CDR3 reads CSVGTGGYTF. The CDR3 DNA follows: TGCAGCGTTGGCACGGGTGGCTACACCTTC.